A selection of T cell receptor beta chains follows, all from one sample in a study of cytomegalovirus exposure and HLA in healthy donors. Sequencing used immunoSEQ multiplex PCR; TCRdb keeps in-frame clones, though not all of them. The data hold approximately 110,000 clones, with 81% observed a single time. The source material was PBMCs. The receptors here all came from a woman aged 30 to 39 in good health and CMV-seronegative. Each CDR3 is given with its conserved first and last residue. A D gene is named only where the DNA matches it firmly. Rows give clone size only sometimes, using once, few, many, or a class for an expanded clone.

v_call	d_call	clone_size	j_call	cdr3_aa	cdr3_nt
TRBV5-5	TRBD1	few	TRBJ1-5	CASSRDRVNNQPQHF	TGTGCCAGCAGCCGGGACAGGGTAAACAATCAGCCCCAGCATTTT
TRBV5-6	TRBD1	.	TRBJ2-5	CASSPSGTGVWTQYF	TGTGCCAGCAGCCCGTCCGGGACAGGGGTTTGGACCCAGTACTTC
TRBV7-8	TRBD1	.	TRBJ2-7	CASSPGTGPREQYF	TGTGCCAGCAGCCCTGGGACAGGCCCTCGGGAGCAGTACTTC
TRBV9	TRBD1	.	TRBJ1-2	CASSVATAAGGLRDGYTF	TGTGCCAGCAGCGTAGCTACTGCGGCAGGGGGTCTGCGAGATGGCTACACCTTC
TRBV7-3	TRBD2	.	TRBJ2-2	CASSSRLAGESTGELFF	TGTGCCAGCAGCTCTCGACTAGCGGGAGAGAGCACCGGGGAGCTGTTTTTT
TRBV7-2	.	.	TRBJ2-2	CALPGETAYTGELFF	TGTGCTCTCCCCGGGGAAACCGCTTACACCGGGGAGCTGTTTTTT
TRBV5-5	.	once	TRBJ2-5	CASSLRGQETQYF	TGTGCCAGCAGCTTAAGGGGCCAAGAGACCCAGTACTTC
TRBV27	.	.	TRBJ2-1	CASSHGTPNNEQFF	TGTGCCAGCAGTCACGGGACTCCGAACAATGAGCAGTTCTTC
TRBV5-4	TRBD2	once	TRBJ2-2	CASSTTSGSGELFF	TGTGCCAGCAGCACGACTAGCGGGAGCGGGGAGCTGTTTTTT
TRBV29-1	TRBD1	.	TRBJ1-5	CSVVDRGGQPQHF	TGCAGCGTTGTGGACAGGGGGGGTCAGCCCCAGCATTTT
TRBV6-6	.	.	TRBJ1-5	CASSSGVDQPQHF	TGTGCCAGCAGTTCGGGGGTGGATCAGCCCCAGCATTTT
TRBV6-5	TRBD1	.	TRBJ1-5	CASRWTGDSNQPQHF	TGTGCCAGCAGGTGGACAGGAGATAGCAATCAGCCCCAGCATTTT
TRBV28	TRBD2	.	TRBJ2-1	CASDAGEIDEQFF	TGTGCCAGTGACGCGGGAGAGATTGATGAGCAGTTCTTC
TRBV28	.	once	TRBJ2-7	CASSGDKPTYEQYF	TGTGCCAGCAGCGGGGACAAGCCTACCTACGAGCAGTACTTC
TRBV7-2	TRBD2	.	TRBJ2-2	CASSPHGGGDTGELFF	TGTGCCAGCAGCCCGCACGGCGGGGGGGACACCGGGGAGCTGTTTTTT
TRBV19	TRBD1	once	TRBJ2-7	CASSITGTGIHEQYF	TGTGCCAGTAGTATAACCGGGACAGGGATCCACGAGCAGTACTTC
TRBV7-3	.	.	TRBJ2-3	CASSQGGTDTQYF	TGTGCCAGCAGCCAGGGTGGCACAGATACGCAGTATTTT
TRBV9	TRBD1	.	TRBJ2-2	CASSVGQGNTGELFF	TGTGCCAGCAGCGTGGGACAGGGTAACACCGGGGAGCTGTTTTTT
TRBV19	TRBD2	once	TRBJ2-7	CASSISAGAGREPYF	TGTGCCAGTAGTATAAGTGCCGGAGCGGGACGGGAACCGTACTTC
TRBV28	.	.	TRBJ1-3	CASSLAWGQSSGNTIYF	TGTGCCAGCAGTTTAGCCTGGGGGCAGAGCTCTGGAAACACCATATATTTT
TRBV4-1	TRBD2	.	TRBJ2-1	CASSPREDEQFF	TGCGCCAGCAGCCCTCGGGAGGACGAGCAGTTCTTC
TRBV5-1	.	once	TRBJ2-1	CASKLNGEQFF	TGCGCCAGCAAGCTAAACGGTGAGCAGTTCTTC
TRBV7-8	.	.	TRBJ2-5	CASSLDVSFPETQYF	TGTGCCAGCAGCTTAGATGTTAGCTTCCCAGAGACCCAGTACTTC
TRBV7-2	.	.	TRBJ2-1	CASRLSQVLNEQFF	TGTGCCAGCAGGCTAAGCCAAGTGCTAAATGAGCAGTTCTTC
TRBV10-1	.	once	TRBJ2-1	CASSESRVGSYNEQFF	TGCGCCAGCAGTGAGTCGCGGGTAGGCTCCTACAATGAGCAGTTCTTC
TRBV7-9	.	.	TRBJ2-1	CASSMLGERKFF	TGTGCCAGCAGTATGCTCGGGGAGAGGAAGTTCTTC
TRBV29-1	.	once	TRBJ1-1	CSVSEAFF	TGCAGCGTCTCTGAAGCTTTCTTT
TRBV27	.	.	TRBJ2-7	CASRALLGGVHYEQYF	TGTGCCAGCAGGGCCCTCCTTGGAGGGGTACACTACGAGCAGTACTTC
TRBV6-1	TRBD2	.	TRBJ2-5	CASTGGVAGQETQYF	TGTGCCAGCACCGGGGGGGTGGCGGGCCAAGAGACCCAGTACTTC
TRBV7-9	TRBD1	.	TRBJ2-4	CAPPRTGLGKNIQYF	TGTGCCCCACCCCGGACAGGGCTAGGCAAAAACATTCAGTACTTC
TRBV5-4	.	.	TRBJ2-5	CASSFTGRQETQYF	TGTGCCAGCAGCTTCACCGGGAGACAAGAGACCCAGTACTTC
TRBV18	.	once	TRBJ1-3	CASSPTGSAGNTIYF	TGTGCCAGCTCACCCACAGGGAGCGCTGGAAACACCATATATTTT
TRBV30	TRBD1	.	TRBJ1-4	CGAGTGNEKLFF	TGTGGTGCGGGGACAGGGAATGAAAAACTGTTTTTT
TRBV29-1	.	.	TRBJ2-3	CSVERAGRPDTQYF	TGCAGCGTTGAACGTGCGGGACGGCCGGATACGCAGTATTTT
TRBV19	TRBD1	few	TRBJ1-1	CASSITGTENTEAFF	TGTGCCAGTAGTATTACAGGGACAGAGAACACTGAAGCTTTCTTT
TRBV25-1	.	.	TRBJ2-3	CASSGTHTDTQYF	TGTGCCAGCAGTGGGACACACACAGATACGCAGTATTTT
TRBV5-1	TRBD2	.	TRBJ2-2	CASSLSASGPTTGELFF	TGCGCCAGCAGCTTGTCTGCTAGCGGACCCACCACCGGGGAGCTGTTTTTT
TRBV18	.	.	TRBJ2-3	CASSPPLPIDTQYF	TGTGCCAGCTCACCACCCCTTCCTATAGATACGCAGTATTTT
TRBV2	TRBD2	.	TRBJ2-1	CASSESLAGNNEQFF	TGTGCCAGCAGTGAAAGTCTAGCGGGGAACAATGAGCAGTTCTTC
TRBV19	TRBD1	.	TRBJ2-7	CASSIRQGGYEQYF	TGTGCCAGTAGTATCCGACAGGGTGGCTACGAGCAGTACTTC
TRBV7-3	.	.	TRBJ2-6	CASSPSSPGANVLTF	TGTGCCAGCAGCCCCTCGAGTCCCGGGGCCAACGTCCTGACTTTC
TRBV10-3	TRBD2	.	TRBJ2-1	CAISEYLAGASHNEQFF	TGTGCCATCAGTGAGTATCTGGCGGGAGCCTCCCACAATGAGCAGTTCTTC
TRBV7-8	.	few	TRBJ2-5	CASSLPRVGETQYF	TGTGCCAGCAGCTTACCCCGGGTTGGAGAGACCCAGTACTTC
TRBV9	TRBD1	.	TRBJ1-2	CASSVVGRGMNGYTF	TGTGCCAGCAGCGTAGTGGGCAGGGGGATGAATGGCTACACCTTC
TRBV5-6	.	.	TRBJ2-1	CASSLTLAREQFF	TGTGCCAGCAGCTTGACCCTAGCGCGGGAGCAGTTCTTC
TRBV11-2	TRBD2	.	TRBJ2-3	CASSRWTSGRAVSTDTQYF	TGTGCCAGCAGCCGATGGACTAGCGGGAGGGCGGTTAGCACAGATACGCAGTATTTT
TRBV4-2	.	.	TRBJ1-2	CASSPPANYGYTF	TGTGCCAGCAGCCCCCCCGCTAACTATGGCTACACCTTC
TRBV7-9	.	few	TRBJ2-5	CASSSTPGQDQETQYF	TGTGCCAGCAGCTCCACACCGGGACAAGATCAAGAGACCCAGTACTTC
TRBV6-1	TRBD2	.	TRBJ2-3	CASSSPGGSADTQYF	TGTGCCAGCAGTTCCCCGGGGGGGAGCGCAGATACGCAGTATTTT
TRBV7-9	TRBD1	.	TRBJ1-1	CASSPRQGETEAFF	TGTGCCAGCAGCCCCCGGCAGGGGGAGACTGAAGCTTTCTTT
TRBV7-7	.	.	TRBJ2-5	CASSLGGLVETQYF	TGTGCCAGCAGCTTAGGGGGCCTTGTCGAGACCCAGTACTTC
TRBV5-1	.	few	TRBJ2-3	CASSLGQFTDTQYF	TGCGCCAGCAGCTTGGGGCAGTTCACAGATACGCAGTATTTT
TRBV15	.	.	TRBJ2-7	CATKRSDSYEQYF	TGTGCCACGAAGAGGTCAGACTCCTACGAGCAGTACTTC
TRBV9	.	.	TRBJ2-5	CASTHSGGQQEAQYF	TGTGCCAGCACCCACTCGGGGGGCCAACAAGAGGCCCAGTACTTC
TRBV7-9	TRBD2	.	TRBJ2-1	CASSLGGSGRLNEQFF	TGTGCCAGCAGCTTAGGAGGCAGCGGGAGATTAAATGAGCAGTTCTTC